The clone carrying this TCR beta chain has a single count. This record comes from a study of T cell responses to AZD1222 COVID-19 vaccine. Clones were read by immunoSEQ multiplex PCR, and TCRdb kept only the in-frame ones, dropping some. The top ten clones hold approximately 1.5% of a sample with approximately 140,000 clones, around 90% of them seen once. The CDR3 covers 18 residues. Trimming pared 2 bases from V and 0 bases from J, leaving 16 bases between. Germline V CDR1 and CDR2: LNHDA, SQIVND (reference sequence). The gene calls are TRBV19 and TRBJ2-2; D possibly corresponds to TRBD2 (6 bases). The source is an adult in good health. Source: peripheral blood, taken on day 0 of AZD1222 vaccination. The CDR3 here is CASSINGRGHANTGELFF. CDR3 coding DNA: TGTGCCAGTAGTATAAACGGGAGAGGACACGCGAACACCGGGGAGCTGTTTTTT.